This T cell receptor beta chain was identified during a study of blood T cell repertoires in COVID-19. Some clones are missing from TCRdb's copy, which holds only in-frame ones; the method was immunoSEQ multiplex PCR. The sample holds around 82,000 clones, approximately 86% seen once. J lost 4 bases, V lost 6 bases, and 4 bases had no gene match. This CDR3 region has 13 residues. Germline CDR1 reads ENHRY; CDR2 reads SYGVKD. The specimen sequenced was peripheral blood. This rearrangement joins TRBV10-3 to TRBJ1-2; 8 bases are shared with TRBD1. The sequence came from a man older than 75 with COVID-19, enrolled during active disease. CDR3 sequence reads: CAISQDRGYGYTF. DNA for the CDR3: TGTGCCATCAGCCAAGACAGGGGCTATGGCTACACCTTC.